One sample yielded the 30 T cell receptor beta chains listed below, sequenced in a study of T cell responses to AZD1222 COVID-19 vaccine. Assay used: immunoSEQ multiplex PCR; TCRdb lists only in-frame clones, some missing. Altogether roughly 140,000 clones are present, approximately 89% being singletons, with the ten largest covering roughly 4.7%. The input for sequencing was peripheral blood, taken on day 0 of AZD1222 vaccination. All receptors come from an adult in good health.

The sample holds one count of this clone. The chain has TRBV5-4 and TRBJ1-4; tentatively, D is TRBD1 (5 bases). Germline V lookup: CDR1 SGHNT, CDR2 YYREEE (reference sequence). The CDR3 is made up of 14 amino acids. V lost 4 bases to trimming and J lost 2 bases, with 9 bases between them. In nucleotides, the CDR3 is TGTGCCAGCAGCCGCGGGACCACTAATGAAAAACTGTTTTTT. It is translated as CASSRGTTNEKLFF. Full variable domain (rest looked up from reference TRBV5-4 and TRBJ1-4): ETGVTQSPTHLIKTRGQQVTLRCSSQSGHNTVSWYQQALGQGPQFIFQYYREEENGRGNFPPRFSGLQFPNYSSELNVNALELDDSALYLCASSRGTTNEKLFFGSGTQLSVL.

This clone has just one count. CDR3 bases: TGTGCCAGCACCCTGTTGGGGGTAAAGGCTTTCTTT. This gives the protein CASTLLGVKAFF. The V call is TRBV5-6, the J call TRBJ1-1, with D tentatively TRBD1 (5 bases). V was clipped by 6 bases and J by 11 bases, with 17 bases between them. Germline CDR1 is SGHDT and CDR2 is YYEEEE. This CDR3 comprises 12 residues.

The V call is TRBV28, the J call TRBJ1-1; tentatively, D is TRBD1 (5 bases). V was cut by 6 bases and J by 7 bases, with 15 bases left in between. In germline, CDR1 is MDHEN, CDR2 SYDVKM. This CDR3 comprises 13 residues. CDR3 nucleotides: TGTGCCAGCAGGCCCCGGGGGTCTCGTGAAGCTTTCTTT. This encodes CASRPRGSREAFF.

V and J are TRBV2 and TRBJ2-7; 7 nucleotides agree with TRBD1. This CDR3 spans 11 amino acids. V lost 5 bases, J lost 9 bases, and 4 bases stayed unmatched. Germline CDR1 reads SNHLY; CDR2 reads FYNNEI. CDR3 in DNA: TGTGCCAGCAGTACCGACAGGGTGCAGTACTTC. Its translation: CASSTDRVQYF.

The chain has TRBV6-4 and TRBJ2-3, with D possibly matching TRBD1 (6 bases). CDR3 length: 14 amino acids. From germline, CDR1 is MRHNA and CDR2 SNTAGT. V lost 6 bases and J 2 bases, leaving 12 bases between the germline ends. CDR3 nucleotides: TGTGCCAGCAGCGCAGGGGTACCCACAGATACGCAGTATTTT. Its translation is CASSAGVPTDTQYF.

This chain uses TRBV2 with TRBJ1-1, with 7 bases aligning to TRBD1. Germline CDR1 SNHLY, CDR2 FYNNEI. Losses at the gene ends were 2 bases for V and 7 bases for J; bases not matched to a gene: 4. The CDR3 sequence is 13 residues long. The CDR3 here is CASSEQGGLEAFF. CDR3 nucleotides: TGTGCCAGCAGTGAACAGGGGGGGCTTGAAGCTTTCTTT.

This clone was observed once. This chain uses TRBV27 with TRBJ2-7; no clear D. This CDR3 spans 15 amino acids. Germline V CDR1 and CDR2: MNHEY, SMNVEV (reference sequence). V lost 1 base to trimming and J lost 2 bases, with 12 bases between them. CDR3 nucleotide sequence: TGTGCCAGCAGTTTATACGGACCGGAAACCTACGAGCAGTACTTC. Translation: CASSLYGPETYEQYF.

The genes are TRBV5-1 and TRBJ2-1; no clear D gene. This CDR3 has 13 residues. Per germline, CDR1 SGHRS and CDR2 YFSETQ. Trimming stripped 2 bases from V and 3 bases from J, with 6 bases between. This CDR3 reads CASSLGGYNEQFF. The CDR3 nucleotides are TGCGCCAGCAGCTTAGGCGGCTACAATGAGCAGTTCTTC.

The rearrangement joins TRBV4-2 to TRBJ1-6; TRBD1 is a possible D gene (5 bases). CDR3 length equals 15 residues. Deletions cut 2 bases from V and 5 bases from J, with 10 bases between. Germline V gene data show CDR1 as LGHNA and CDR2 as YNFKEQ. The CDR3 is CASSQLGPNNSPLHF. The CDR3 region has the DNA TGTGCCAGCAGCCAACTGGGACCGAATAATTCACCCCTCCACTTT.

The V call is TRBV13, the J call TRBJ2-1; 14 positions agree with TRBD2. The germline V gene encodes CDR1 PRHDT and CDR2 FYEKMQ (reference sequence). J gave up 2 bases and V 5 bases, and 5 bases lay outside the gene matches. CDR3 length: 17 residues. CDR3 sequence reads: CASSARLAGGPYNEQFF. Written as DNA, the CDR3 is TGTGCCAGCAGCGCACGACTAGCGGGAGGGCCCTACAATGAGCAGTTCTTC. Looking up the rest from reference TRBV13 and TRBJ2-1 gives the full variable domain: AAGVIQSPRHLIKEKRETATLKCYPIPRHDTVYWYQQGPGQDPQFLISFYEKMQSDKGSIPDRFSAQQFSDYHSELNMSSLELGDSALYFCASSARLAGGPYNEQFFGPGTRLTVL.

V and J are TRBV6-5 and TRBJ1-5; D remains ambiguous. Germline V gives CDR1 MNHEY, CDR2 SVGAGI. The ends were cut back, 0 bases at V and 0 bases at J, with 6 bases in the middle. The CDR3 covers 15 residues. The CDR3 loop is CASSYSGSSNQPQHF. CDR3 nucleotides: TGTGCCAGCAGTTACTCGGGTAGTAGCAATCAGCCCCAGCATTTT.

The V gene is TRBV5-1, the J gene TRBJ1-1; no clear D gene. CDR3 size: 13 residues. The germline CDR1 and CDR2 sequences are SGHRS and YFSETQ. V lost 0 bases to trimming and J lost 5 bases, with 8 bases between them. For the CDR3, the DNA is TGCGCCAGCAGCTTGGGGTCGGGGACTGAAGCTTTCTTT. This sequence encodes CASSLGSGTEAFF.

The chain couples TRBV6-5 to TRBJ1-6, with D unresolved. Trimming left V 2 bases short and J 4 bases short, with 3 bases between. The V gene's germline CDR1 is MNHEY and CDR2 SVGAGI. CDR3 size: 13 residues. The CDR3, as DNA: TGTGCCAGCAGTTACGAGTATAATTCACCCCTCCACTTT. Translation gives CASSYEYNSPLHF.

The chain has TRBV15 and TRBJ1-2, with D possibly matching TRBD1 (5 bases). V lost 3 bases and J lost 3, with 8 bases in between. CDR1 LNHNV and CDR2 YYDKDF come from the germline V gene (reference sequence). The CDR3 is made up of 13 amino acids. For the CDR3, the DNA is TGTGCCACCAGCAGCGGGGGGGACTATGGCTACACCTTC. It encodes CATSSGGDYGYTF.

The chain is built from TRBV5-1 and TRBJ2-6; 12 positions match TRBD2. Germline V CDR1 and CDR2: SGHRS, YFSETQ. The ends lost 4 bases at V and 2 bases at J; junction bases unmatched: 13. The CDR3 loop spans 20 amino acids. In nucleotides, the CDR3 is TGCGCCAGCAGCCCGCGAGTTGGGCTAGCGGGGGGGACTGGGGCCAACGTCCTGACTTTC. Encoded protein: CASSPRVGLAGGTGANVLTF.

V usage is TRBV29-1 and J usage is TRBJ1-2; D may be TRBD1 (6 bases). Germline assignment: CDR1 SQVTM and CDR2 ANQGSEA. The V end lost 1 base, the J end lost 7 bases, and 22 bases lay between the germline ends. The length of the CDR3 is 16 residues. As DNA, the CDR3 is TGCAGCGTTGAAGGGGGCGGCGGGACAACTGGGATTGGCTACACCTTC. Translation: CSVEGGGGTTGIGYTF. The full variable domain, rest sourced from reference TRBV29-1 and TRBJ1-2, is SAVISQKPSRDICQRGTSLTIQCQVDSQVTMMFWYRQQPGQSLTLIATANQGSEATYESGFVIDKFPISRPNLTFSTLTVSNMSPEDSSIYLCSVEGGGGTTGIGYTFGSGTRLTVV.

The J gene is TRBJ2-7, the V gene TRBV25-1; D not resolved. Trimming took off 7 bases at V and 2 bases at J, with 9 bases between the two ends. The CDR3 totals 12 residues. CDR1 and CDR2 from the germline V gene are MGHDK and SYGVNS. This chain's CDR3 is CASKTETYEQYF. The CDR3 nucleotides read TGTGCCAGCAAAACGGAAACCTACGAGCAGTACTTC.

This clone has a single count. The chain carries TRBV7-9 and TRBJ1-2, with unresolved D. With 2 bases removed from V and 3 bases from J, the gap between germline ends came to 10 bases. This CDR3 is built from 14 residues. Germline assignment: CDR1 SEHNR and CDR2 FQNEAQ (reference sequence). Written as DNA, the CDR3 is TGTGCCAGCAGCTTAATCCGGGAGGACTATGGCTACACCTTC. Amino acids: CASSLIREDYGYTF. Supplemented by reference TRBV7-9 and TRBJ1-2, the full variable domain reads DTGVSQNPRHKITKRGQNVTFRCDPISEHNRLYWYRQTLGQGPEFLTYFQNEAQLEKSRLLSDRFSAERPKGSFSTLEIQRTEQGDSAMYLCASSLIREDYGYTFGSGTRLTVV.

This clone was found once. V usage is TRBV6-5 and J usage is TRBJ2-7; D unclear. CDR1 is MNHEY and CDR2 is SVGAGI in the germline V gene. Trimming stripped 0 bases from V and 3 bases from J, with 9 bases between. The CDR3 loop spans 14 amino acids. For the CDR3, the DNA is TGTGCCAGCAGTTACTCGACGGCCTACTACGAGCAGTACTTC. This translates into CASSYSTAYYEQYF.

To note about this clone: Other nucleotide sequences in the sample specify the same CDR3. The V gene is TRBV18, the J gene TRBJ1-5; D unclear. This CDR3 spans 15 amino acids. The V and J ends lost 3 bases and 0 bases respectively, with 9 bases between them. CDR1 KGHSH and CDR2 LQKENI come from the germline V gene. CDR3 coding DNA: TGTGCCAGCTCACCCGACGGTTATAGCAATCAGCCCCAGCATTTT. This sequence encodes CASSPDGYSNQPQHF. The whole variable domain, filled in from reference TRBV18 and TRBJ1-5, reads NAGVMQNPRHLVRRRGQEARLRCSPMKGHSHVYWYRQLPEEGLKFMVYLQKENIIDESGMPKERFSAEFPKEGPSILRIQQVVRGDSAAYFCASSPDGYSNQPQHFGDGTRLSIL.

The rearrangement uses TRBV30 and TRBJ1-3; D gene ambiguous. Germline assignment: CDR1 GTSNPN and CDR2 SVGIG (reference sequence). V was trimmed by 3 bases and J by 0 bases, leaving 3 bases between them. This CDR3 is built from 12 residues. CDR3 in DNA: TGTGCCTGGAGAGACTCTGGAAACACCATATATTTT. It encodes CAWRDSGNTIYF.

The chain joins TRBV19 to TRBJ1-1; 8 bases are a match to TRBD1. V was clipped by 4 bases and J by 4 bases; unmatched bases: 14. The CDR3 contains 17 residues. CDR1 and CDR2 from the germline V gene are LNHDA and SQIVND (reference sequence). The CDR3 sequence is CASSNLGTGGRGTEAFF. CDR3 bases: TGTGCCAGTAGTAACCTCGGGACAGGAGGTCGAGGCACTGAAGCTTTCTTT.

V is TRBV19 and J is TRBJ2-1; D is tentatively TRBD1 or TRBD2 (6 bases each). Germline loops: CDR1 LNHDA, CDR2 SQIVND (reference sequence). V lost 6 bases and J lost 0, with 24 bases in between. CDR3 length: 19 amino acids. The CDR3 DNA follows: TGTGCCAGTAGCATTGCACCCTTACAGGGACTTAGCTCCTACAATGAGCAGTTCTTC. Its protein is CASSIAPLQGLSSYNEQFF.

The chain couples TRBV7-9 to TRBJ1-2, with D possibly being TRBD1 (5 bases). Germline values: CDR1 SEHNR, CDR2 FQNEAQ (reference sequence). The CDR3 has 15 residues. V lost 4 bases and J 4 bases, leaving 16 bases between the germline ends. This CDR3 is CASSSDKGYGYGYTF. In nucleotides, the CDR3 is TGTGCCAGCAGCTCGGACAAAGGTTATGGCTATGGCTACACCTTC.

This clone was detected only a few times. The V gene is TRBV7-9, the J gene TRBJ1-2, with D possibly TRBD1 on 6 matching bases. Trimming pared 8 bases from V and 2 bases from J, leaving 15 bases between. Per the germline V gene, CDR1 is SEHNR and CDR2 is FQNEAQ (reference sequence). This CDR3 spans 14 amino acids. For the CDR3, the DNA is TGTGCCAGCGCTATGGGACAAGGAAACTATGGCTACACCTTC. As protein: CASAMGQGNYGYTF.

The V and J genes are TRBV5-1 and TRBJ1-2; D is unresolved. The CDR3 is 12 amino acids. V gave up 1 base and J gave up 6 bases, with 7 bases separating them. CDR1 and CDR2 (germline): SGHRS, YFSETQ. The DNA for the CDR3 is TGCGCCAGCAGCTTGAATCAGGATGGCTACACCTTC. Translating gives CASSLNQDGYTF.

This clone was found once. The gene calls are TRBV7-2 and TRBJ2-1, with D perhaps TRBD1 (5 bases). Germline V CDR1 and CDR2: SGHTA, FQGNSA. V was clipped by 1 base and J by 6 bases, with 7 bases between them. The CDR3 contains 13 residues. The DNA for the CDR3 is TGTGCCAGCAGCTTAGTGGGGCGCAATGAGCAGTTCTTC. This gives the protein CASSLVGRNEQFF.

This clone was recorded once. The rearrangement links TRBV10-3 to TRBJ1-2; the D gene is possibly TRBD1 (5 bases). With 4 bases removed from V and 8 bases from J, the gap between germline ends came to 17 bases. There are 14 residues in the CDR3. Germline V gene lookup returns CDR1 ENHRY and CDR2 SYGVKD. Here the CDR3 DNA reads TGTGCCATCAGTGGGGGCCGTGGTGGGGACGGCTACACCTTC. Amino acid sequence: CAISGGRGGDGYTF.

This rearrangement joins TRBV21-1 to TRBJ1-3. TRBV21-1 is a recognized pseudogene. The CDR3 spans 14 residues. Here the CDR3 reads CASSKGGKWNTIYF. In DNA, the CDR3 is TGTGCCAGCAGCAAAGGGGGTAAATGGAACACCATATATTTT.

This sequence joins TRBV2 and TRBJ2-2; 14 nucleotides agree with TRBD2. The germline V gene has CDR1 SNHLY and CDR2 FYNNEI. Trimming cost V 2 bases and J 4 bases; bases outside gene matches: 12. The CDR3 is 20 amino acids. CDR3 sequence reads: CASSELGTSGSRSITGELFF. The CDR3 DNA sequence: TGTGCCAGCAGTGAACTTGGGACTAGCGGGAGCCGATCTATCACCGGGGAGCTGTTTTTT.